This T cell receptor beta chain was captured in a study of blood T cell repertoires in COVID-19. CDR1 and CDR2 (germline): WNHNN, SYGVQD (reference sequence). V lost 6 bases, J lost 1 base, and 6 bases lay in between. CDR3 length: 13 residues. Libraries were prepared by immunoSEQ multiplex PCR; TCRdb keeps only in-frame clonotypes and omits some of them. Among under 250,000 clones listed, roughly 84% were seen once. This sequence was found in a woman aged 40 to 50 who had recovered from COVID-19. This chain joins TRBV10-1 and TRBJ2-2; a possible D gene is TRBD1 (5 bases). The sequenced material came from peripheral blood. For the CDR3, the DNA is TGCGCCAGCAGCACAGGGAACACCGGGGAGCTGTTTTTT. Translated: CASSTGNTGELFF.